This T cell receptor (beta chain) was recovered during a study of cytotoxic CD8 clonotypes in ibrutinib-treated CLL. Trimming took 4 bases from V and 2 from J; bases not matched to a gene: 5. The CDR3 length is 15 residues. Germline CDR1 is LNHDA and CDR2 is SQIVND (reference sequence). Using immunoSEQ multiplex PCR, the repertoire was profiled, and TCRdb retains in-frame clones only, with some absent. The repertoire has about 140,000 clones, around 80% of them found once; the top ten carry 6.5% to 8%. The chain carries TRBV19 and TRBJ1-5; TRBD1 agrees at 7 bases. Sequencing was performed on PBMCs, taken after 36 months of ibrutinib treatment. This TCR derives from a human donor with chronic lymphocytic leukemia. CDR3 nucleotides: TGTGCCAGTAGTAGAAGACAGGGAGGCAATCAGCCCCAGCATTTT. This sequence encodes CASSRRQGGNQPQHF.